The 26 T cell receptor beta chains reported below all come from one sample, sequenced in a study of shared clonotypes between healthy human individuals. Terminally differentiated effector memory CD45RA+ cells were left out of the naive CD8 fraction, which was CD45RO-negative and positively selected for CCR7. Here immunoSEQ multiplex PCR was the method, and the copy in TCRdb shows in-frame clones only, minus some. The table lists roughly 590,000 clones, roughly 96% of them singletons. Sequenced material: naive CD8+ T cells sorted from blood. The source of these receptors is a woman aged 25-40 years in good health.

The chain uses TRBV28 and TRBJ2-2, with no clear D. V was clipped by 8 bases and J by 10 bases, with 14 bases between them. CDR1 is MDHEN and CDR2 is SYDVKM in the germline V gene. The CDR3 contains 12 residues. The CDR3 is CASARLGVELFF. DNA for the CDR3: TGTGCCAGCGCCCGACTTGGGGTGGAGCTGTTTTTT.

The chain combines TRBV10-2 with TRBJ2-1; D not certain. This CDR3 contains 11 residues. Deletions cut 3 bases from V and 5 bases from J, with 2 bases between. CDR1 is WSHSY, CDR2 SAAADI, per germline. CDR3 in amino acids: CASSDNNEQFF. CDR3 coding DNA: TGCGCCAGCAGTGATAACAATGAGCAGTTCTTC.

This sequence joins TRBV28 and TRBJ2-2; 11 nucleotides agree with TRBD1. CDR3 length: 16 amino acids. The J segment lost 7 bases and the V segment lost 3 bases, leaving 7 bases of the junction unmatched. Germline CDR1 reads MDHEN; CDR2 reads SYDVKM. CDR3 in DNA: TGTGCCAGCAGTTTGGGGACAGGGGGAGACAGCGGGGAGCTGTTTTTT. It specifies CASSLGTGGDSGELFF.

The V call is TRBV4-1, the J call TRBJ1-4; 8 bases fit TRBD1. The CDR3 is made up of 17 amino acids. V lost 0 bases and J lost 8; bases outside the gene matches: 11. CDR1 is MGHRA and CDR2 is YSYEKL in the germline V gene. The CDR3: CASSQETGVPPAEKLFF. The CDR3 DNA reads TGCGCCAGCAGCCAAGAGACAGGGGTTCCACCCGCGGAAAAACTGTTTTTT.

This clone was counted only a few times. The V call is TRBV27, the J call TRBJ2-7; possible D gene TRBD2, 6 bases. The CDR3 sequence is 12 residues long. V was pared by 5 bases and J by 2 bases, with 7 bases between. Germline-derived CDR1 and CDR2 are MNHEY and SMNVEV (reference sequence). The CDR3 DNA reads TGTGCCAGCAGTGCGGGGACCTACGAGCAGTACTTC. Its translation is CASSAGTYEQYF.

The chain carries TRBV2 and TRBJ2-2, with 10 bases matching TRBD2. The germline gives CDR1 SNHLY, CDR2 FYNNEI. The CDR3 totals 14 residues. V was clipped by 7 bases and J by 7 bases; unmatched bases: 6. CDR3 nucleotides: TGTGCCAGCAACCTAGCGGGAGCGGGCGGGGAGCTGTTTTTT. Translated, it gives CASNLAGAGGELFF.

The J gene is TRBJ1-4, the V gene TRBV7-9, with D perhaps TRBD1 (5 bases). The germline V and J ends were trimmed by 2 bases and 3 bases, with 10 bases remaining between them. Germline CDR1 reads SEHNR; CDR2 reads FQNEAQ (reference sequence). The CDR3 extends over 15 amino acids. The CDR3 sequence is CASSLREGSNEKLFF. The CDR3 DNA follows: TGTGCCAGCAGCTTACGTGAGGGGTCTAATGAAAAACTGTTTTTT.

This clone showed up just once. This chain connects TRBV28 to TRBJ2-1, with D perhaps given as TRBD1 or TRBD2 (5 bases each). Germline CDR1 and CDR2: MDHEN and SYDVKM. This CDR3 is built from 15 residues. V lost 6 bases and J lost 5, with 17 bases in between. The CDR3 here is CASSLLYEGHNEQFF. The CDR3 nucleotides are TGTGCCAGCAGCCTGCTTTACGAGGGGCACAATGAGCAGTTCTTC. Drawing the rest from reference TRBV28 and TRBJ2-1, the complete variable domain is DVKVTQSSRYLVKRTGEKVFLECVQDMDHENMFWYRQDPGLGLRLIYFSYDVKMKEKGDIPEGYSVSREKKERFSLILESASTNQTSMYLCASSLLYEGHNEQFFGPGTRLTVL.

The rearrangement joins TRBV19 to TRBJ1-1; D is undetermined. In germline, CDR1 is LNHDA, CDR2 SQIVND (reference sequence). V lost 7 bases and J lost 0, with 12 bases in between. The CDR3 length is 14 residues. As DNA, the CDR3 is TGTGCCAGTACCTCGGTCCGGATGAACACTGAAGCTTTCTTT. Amino acids: CASTSVRMNTEAFF.

The chain carries TRBV28 and TRBJ2-1; D unclear. V was clipped by 5 bases and J by 7 bases, with 15 bases between them. Looked up from germline, CDR1 is MDHEN and CDR2 is SYDVKM. The CDR3 runs 14 residues. The CDR3 coding sequence is TGTGCCAGCAGTACCCCGAGAGCGACGAATGAGCAGTTCTTC. Protein: CASSTPRATNEQFF.

This clone was picked up one time. The rearrangement links TRBV19 to TRBJ1-2; D unclear. Trimming took 7 bases from V and 8 from J, leaving 14 bases between them. The CDR3 is made up of 12 amino acids. Germline V lookup: CDR1 LNHDA, CDR2 SQIVND (reference sequence). The chain's CDR3 is CASTSFSGGYTF. CDR3 coding DNA: TGTGCCAGTACTTCTTTTAGTGGGGGCTACACCTTC.

The chain uses TRBV6-7 and TRBJ2-3, with D uncertain. TRBV6-7 is assigned to the ORF class and has an uncertain function. The CDR3 runs 13 residues. As DNA, the CDR3 is TGTGCGACACAAGGGCATATCACAGATACGCAGTATTTT. This translates into CATQGHITDTQYF.

A word on this clone: At the DNA level, this CDR3 is encoded by other sequences in the same sample as well. This sequence joins TRBV11-2 and TRBJ2-7, with D perhaps TRBD1 (6 bases). The CDR3 loop spans 15 amino acids. Germline V gene lookup returns CDR1 SGHAT and CDR2 FQNNGV. Trimming removed 0 bases from V and 3 bases from J, with 12 bases in between. CDR3 loop: CASSLEVAGDYEQYF. Written as DNA, the CDR3 is TGTGCCAGCAGCTTAGAGGTAGCAGGGGACTACGAGCAGTACTTC.

This chain connects TRBV7-3 to TRBJ1-1; D remains ambiguous. The CDR3 runs to 14 residues. Trimming stripped 2 bases from V and 0 bases from J, with 7 bases between. Germline values: CDR1 SGHTA, CDR2 FQGTGA. DNA for the CDR3: TGTGCCAGCAGCTTATACGACCTGAACACTGAAGCTTTCTTT. This sequence encodes CASSLYDLNTEAFF.

The V gene is TRBV6-5, the J gene TRBJ2-3, with D possibly TRBD2 on 7 matching bases. The CDR3 covers 14 residues. The V end lost 2 bases, the J end lost 5 bases, and 11 bases lay between the germline ends. Looked up from germline, CDR1 is MNHEY and CDR2 is SVGAGI. The CDR3 loop reads CASSYAGARDTQYF. The DNA of the CDR3 is TGTGCCAGCAGTTACGCGGGGGCCAGAGATACGCAGTATTTT.

V and J are TRBV28 and TRBJ2-5, with a tentative D call TRBD1 (5 bases). In germline, CDR1 is MDHEN, CDR2 SYDVKM. This CDR3 is 13 amino acids long. Between the trimmed V and J ends, which lost 7 bases and 1 base, there was a span of 10 bases. CDR3 DNA sequence: TGTGCCAGCAATGGGGCGCTCCAAGAGACCCAGTACTTC. Translation: CASNGALQETQYF. Together with reference TRBV28 and TRBJ2-5, the CDR3 gives the full variable domain: DVKVTQSSRYLVKRTGEKVFLECVQDMDHENMFWYRQDPGLGLRLIYFSYDVKMKEKGDIPEGYSVSREKKERFSLILESASTNQTSMYLCASNGALQETQYFGPGTRLLVL.

Notes on this clone: Within the sample, other DNA sequences also encode this same CDR3. This sequence joins TRBV6-6 and TRBJ2-1; perhaps TRBD2 as D (6 bases). The CDR3 has 12 residues. Trimming cost V 8 bases and J 3 bases, with 8 bases left between them. Germline values: CDR1 MNHNY, CDR2 SVGAGI (reference sequence). Here the CDR3 DNA reads TGTGCCAGCGGGACTCTCTACAATGAGCAGTTCTTC. It yields the protein CASGTLYNEQFF.

This clone appeared once. The genes are TRBV27 and TRBJ1-2; D is unclear. Germline V CDR1 and CDR2: MNHEY, SMNVEV (reference sequence). The CDR3 spans 13 residues. V was trimmed by 5 bases and J by 8 bases, leaving 15 bases between them. CDR3 sequence: CASSPAGYEGYTF. In nucleotides, the CDR3 is TGTGCCAGCAGTCCGGCTGGGTATGAGGGCTACACCTTC.

The genes are TRBV5-6 and TRBJ2-7, with TRBD1 identical over 10 bases. Germline V CDR1 and CDR2: SGHDT, YYEEEE. V dropped 3 bases and J dropped 3; count of bases not matched to a gene: 3. The CDR3 is 14 amino acids. CDR3 DNA sequence: TGTGCCAGCAGCTGGGGGACAGGGGACTACGAGCAGTACTTC. It yields the protein CASSWGTGDYEQYF. Combining the CDR3 with reference TRBV5-6 and TRBJ2-7 gives the whole variable domain DAGVTQSPTHLIKTRGQQVTLRCSPKSGHDTVSWYQQALGQGPQFIFQYYEEEERQRGNFPDRFSGHQFPNYSSELNVNALLLGDSALYLCASSWGTGDYEQYFGPGTRLTVT.

The chain carries TRBV2 and TRBJ2-5; 8 bases are shared with TRBD2. The J call may be in error: the DNA end matches TRBJ2-7 better. Per germline, CDR1 SNHLY and CDR2 FYNNEI. This CDR3 has 14 amino acids. Here the CDR3 DNA reads TGTGCCAGCAGAGAACTAGCGGACTCCTACGAGCAGTACTTC. It codes for CASRELADSYEQYF.

The chain uses TRBV13 and TRBJ2-1, with D perhaps being TRBD1 or TRBD2 (6 bases each). This CDR3 is built from 16 residues. V lost 2 bases, J lost 6 bases, and 17 bases lay in between. Germline CDR1 and CDR2: PRHDT and FYEKMQ (reference sequence). DNA for the CDR3: TGTGCCAGCAGCTTACTGAGGGGGGCGCCTCGCAATGAGCAGTTCTTC. Residues: CASSLLRGAPRNEQFF.

This clone was recorded once. The genes are TRBV30 and TRBJ1-1, with a tentative D call TRBD1 (5 bases). Trimming shortened V by 8 bases and J by 4 bases, and 17 bases separated the two germline ends. Germline CDR1 and CDR2: GTSNPN and SVGIG (reference sequence). The CDR3 is made up of 13 amino acids. The CDR3 loop reads CARVGGSGTEAFF. The CDR3, as DNA: TGTGCCCGCGTCGGGGGGAGTGGCACTGAAGCTTTCTTT.

The chain is built from TRBV27 and TRBJ2-1, with 13 bases aligning to TRBD2. This CDR3 comprises 17 residues. With 2 bases clipped from V and 6 bases from J, the junction kept 7 bases outside the gene matches. Germline V lookup: CDR1 MNHEY, CDR2 SMNVEV (reference sequence). The chain's CDR3 is CASSLILAGGPSNEQFF. DNA of the CDR3: TGTGCCAGCAGTTTAATACTAGCGGGAGGGCCTAGCAATGAGCAGTTCTTC.

V gene TRBV19 combines with J gene TRBJ2-3, with D possibly TRBD2 on 6 matching bases. This CDR3 has 12 amino acids. Germline V gene lookup returns CDR1 LNHDA and CDR2 SQIVND (reference sequence). Trimming stripped 7 bases from V and 5 bases from J, with 10 bases between. The CDR3 spells CASTQGGDTQYF. The CDR3 region has the DNA TGTGCCAGTACCCAGGGAGGAGATACGCAGTATTTT.

V usage is TRBV4-1 and J usage is TRBJ2-7, with 7 positions matching TRBD2. CDR1 is MGHRA, CDR2 YSYEKL, per germline. There are 15 residues in the CDR3. Trimming cost V 5 bases and J 3 bases; bases outside gene matches: 10. CDR3 bases: TGCGCCAGCAGCTTAGCGGCTAGCGGATTCTACGAGCAGTACTTC. It codes for CASSLAASGFYEQYF.

This chain uses TRBV25-1 with TRBJ1-1; D is unclear. The CDR3 is made up of 14 amino acids. V lost 3 bases to trimming and J lost 0 bases, with 8 bases between them. Germline V gene lookup returns CDR1 MGHDK and CDR2 SYGVNS. CDR3 bases: TGTGCCAGCAGTGATGACACAATGAACACTGAAGCTTTCTTT. This sequence encodes CASSDDTMNTEAFF.